This T cell receptor beta chain was identified in a study of beta chain features in type 1 diabetes. The investigators reverse transcribed all of the isolated RNA, so they sequenced expressed TCRB transcripts. Reads from naive, central memory and regulatory T cell samples averaged about 3.57 million. Profiled with immunoSEQ multiplex PCR; TCRdb holds only in-frame clones, not every one. The sample has 200,000 to 300,000 clones, less than 35% seen once. Study-wide points: Patients with type 1 diabetes carried fewer insertions and had more deletions at their VDJ junctions.

Germline CDR1 and CDR2: SQVTM and ANQGSEA. Trimming left V 0 bases short and J 2 bases short, with 7 bases between. The CDR3 length is 13 residues. About this clone itself: The target antigen is unknown.

This chain uses TRBV29-1 with TRBJ1-1; D is unresolved. Specimen: central memory CD4+ T cells from blood. The receptor was derived from a man in his thirties or forties in good health. The CDR3 sequence is CSVEEFLNTEAFF. CDR3 coding DNA: TGCAGCGTTGAAGAGTTCCTAAACACTGAAGCTTTCTTT.